These 14 T cell receptor beta chains were all obtained from the same sample, sequenced in a study of graft-versus-host responses after intestinal transplantation. Repertoires were generated with immunoSEQ multiplex PCR, while TCRdb's copy carries only in-frame clones and drops some. The table lists 30,000 to 50,000 clones, 90% to 95% of them singletons. The antigens these receptors bind are not known. This sample comprised unstimulated CD8+ T cells sorted from spleen or lymph node cells, obtained before transplant. The origin of the receptors is a human donor who was the organ donor for an intestinal transplant.

The chain recombines TRBV28 with TRBJ2-1; D not resolved. Germline V gene sequence: CDR1 MDHEN, CDR2 SYDVKM. Trimming pared 4 bases from V and 0 bases from J, leaving 16 bases between. The CDR3 length is 17 residues. The CDR3: CASSYPRLRSSYNEQFF. In DNA, the CDR3 is TGTGCCAGCAGTTACCCCCGGCTGCGAAGCTCCTACAATGAGCAGTTCTTC.

The J gene is TRBJ2-3, the V gene TRBV6-4; unclear D gene. This CDR3 contains 13 residues. V was cut by 1 base and J by 6 bases, with 8 bases left in between. Per germline, CDR1 MRHNA and CDR2 SNTAGT. CDR3 sequence: CASSDFESDTQYF. The CDR3, as DNA: TGTGCCAGCAGTGACTTCGAATCTGATACGCAGTATTTT.

V usage is TRBV7-6 and J usage is TRBJ1-4; D is unresolved. Deletions cut 2 bases from V and 0 bases from J, with 10 bases between. Germline V gene data show CDR1 as SGHVS and CDR2 as FNYEAQ. The length of the CDR3 is 16 residues. In nucleotides, the CDR3 is TGTGCCAGCAGCTTAATTATTGCAACAACTAATGAAAAACTGTTTTTT. Its protein product is CASSLIIATTNEKLFF.

With respect to this clone: This specimen includes other DNA sequences encoding the same CDR3. The chain links TRBV4-1 to TRBJ1-1, with D uncertain. The CDR3 runs to 13 residues. CDR1 and CDR2 from the germline V gene are MGHRA and YSYEKL. V gave up 1 base and J gave up 1 base, with 4 bases separating them. The CDR3 nucleotides read TGCGCCAGCAGCCAAGTGCAGAACACTGAAGCTTTCTTT. This gives the protein CASSQVQNTEAFF.

In this sample, this clone turned up a few times. The CDR3 nucleotides are TGCGCCAGCAGCCAAGGGACTAGCGGGGACAATGAGCAGTTCTTC. Its translation is CASSQGTSGDNEQFF. The genes are TRBV4-3 and TRBJ2-1; 12 bases are shared with TRBD2. V lost 1 base, J lost 5 bases, and 0 bases stayed unmatched. Germline CDR1 LGHNA, CDR2 YSLEER. The CDR3 runs to 15 residues.

The genes are TRBV7-9 and TRBJ1-1; D ambiguous. The CDR3 is made up of 14 amino acids. Deletions cut 5 bases from V and 5 bases from J, with 15 bases between. Germline CDR1 reads SEHNR; CDR2 reads FQNEAQ (reference sequence). CDR3 sequence: CASSPGWKSTEAFF. For the CDR3, the DNA is TGTGCCAGCAGCCCCGGCTGGAAGAGTACTGAAGCTTTCTTT.

J is TRBJ1-2 and V is TRBV9; 11 positions match TRBD1. Germline V gene sequence: CDR1 SGDLS, CDR2 YYNGEE. The CDR3 runs to 16 residues. The J segment lost 4 bases and the V segment lost 3 bases, leaving 8 bases of the junction unmatched. The CDR3 DNA reads as TGTGCCAGCAGCGCCCTCTCCGGGACAGGGGGCTATGGCTACACCTTC. Translation: CASSALSGTGGYGYTF.

The chain joins TRBV30 to TRBJ1-1, with D possibly being TRBD1 (5 bases). This CDR3 contains 13 residues. CDR1 GTSNPN and CDR2 SVGIG come from the germline V gene (reference sequence). The germline V and J ends were trimmed by 2 bases and 3 bases, with 10 bases remaining between them. CDR3 residues: CAWSYGGDTEAFF. The CDR3 DNA sequence: TGTGCCTGGAGTTATGGGGGGGACACTGAAGCTTTCTTT.

This rearrangement joins TRBV11-2 to TRBJ1-6; 8 bases match TRBD1. With 5 bases clipped from V and 8 bases from J, the junction kept 5 bases outside the gene matches. Per the germline V gene, CDR1 is SGHAT and CDR2 is FQNNGV. The CDR3 runs to 14 residues. DNA for the CDR3: TGTGCCAGCAGCACAGGACAGGGAGATTCACCCCTCCACTTT. Encoded protein: CASSTGQGDSPLHF.

This chain links TRBV5-4 with TRBJ1-1, with D tentatively TRBD1 (6 bases). V was trimmed by 2 bases and J by 4 bases, leaving 12 bases between them. CDR3 length: 14 amino acids. CDR1 is SGHNT, CDR2 YYREEE, per germline (reference sequence). CDR3 sequence: CASSFRGYGTEAFF. Here the CDR3 DNA reads TGTGCCAGCAGCTTCAGGGGTTATGGCACTGAAGCTTTCTTT.

This clone was picked up one time. CDR3 DNA sequence: TGTGCCAGCAGCCCTAGTTCACCCCTCCACTTT. It is translated as CASSPSSPLHF. V is TRBV28 and J is TRBJ1-6, with D unresolved. V was clipped by 6 bases and J by 9 bases, with 6 bases between them. The CDR3 sequence is 11 residues long. Germline CDR1 is MDHEN and CDR2 is SYDVKM.

In this sample, this clone turned up once. The rearrangement links TRBV7-6 to TRBJ2-2; no firm D call. CDR3 length equals 16 residues. Germline V lookup: CDR1 SGHVS, CDR2 FNYEAQ. V shed 2 bases and J shed 0 bases, with 10 bases lying between them. The DNA for the CDR3 is TGTGCCAGCAGCTTAAGTCAAGGTCCGAACACCGGGGAGCTGTTTTTT. Protein product: CASSLSQGPNTGELFF.

J is TRBJ2-2 and V is TRBV7-9; 11 nucleotides align to TRBD1. Trimming at V came to 10 bases and at J to 6 bases, leaving 4 bases not matched to a gene. Germline CDR1 reads SEHNR; CDR2 reads FQNEAQ (reference sequence). The CDR3 totals 13 residues. DNA of the CDR3: TGTGCCATCGGGACAGGGGGATCCGGGGAGCTGTTTTTT. This encodes CAIGTGGSGELFF.

The V call is TRBV11-3, the J call TRBJ2-1; D call uncertain. Trimming cost V 4 bases and J 4 bases, with 14 bases left between them. This CDR3 is built from 15 residues. Germline V lookup: CDR1 SGHNT, CDR2 YENEEA. In DNA form, the CDR3 reads TGTGCCAGCAGCTCCAGGCTGGCAGTTTACAATGAGCAGTTCTTC. It codes for CASSSRLAVYNEQFF. The full variable domain, its missing parts supplied by reference TRBV11-3 and TRBJ2-1, is EAGVVQSPRYKIIEKKQPVAFWCNPISGHNTLYWYLQNLGQGPELLIRYENEEAVDDSQLPKDRFSAERLKGVDSTLKIQPAELGDSAVYLCASSSRLAVYNEQFFGPGTRLTVL.